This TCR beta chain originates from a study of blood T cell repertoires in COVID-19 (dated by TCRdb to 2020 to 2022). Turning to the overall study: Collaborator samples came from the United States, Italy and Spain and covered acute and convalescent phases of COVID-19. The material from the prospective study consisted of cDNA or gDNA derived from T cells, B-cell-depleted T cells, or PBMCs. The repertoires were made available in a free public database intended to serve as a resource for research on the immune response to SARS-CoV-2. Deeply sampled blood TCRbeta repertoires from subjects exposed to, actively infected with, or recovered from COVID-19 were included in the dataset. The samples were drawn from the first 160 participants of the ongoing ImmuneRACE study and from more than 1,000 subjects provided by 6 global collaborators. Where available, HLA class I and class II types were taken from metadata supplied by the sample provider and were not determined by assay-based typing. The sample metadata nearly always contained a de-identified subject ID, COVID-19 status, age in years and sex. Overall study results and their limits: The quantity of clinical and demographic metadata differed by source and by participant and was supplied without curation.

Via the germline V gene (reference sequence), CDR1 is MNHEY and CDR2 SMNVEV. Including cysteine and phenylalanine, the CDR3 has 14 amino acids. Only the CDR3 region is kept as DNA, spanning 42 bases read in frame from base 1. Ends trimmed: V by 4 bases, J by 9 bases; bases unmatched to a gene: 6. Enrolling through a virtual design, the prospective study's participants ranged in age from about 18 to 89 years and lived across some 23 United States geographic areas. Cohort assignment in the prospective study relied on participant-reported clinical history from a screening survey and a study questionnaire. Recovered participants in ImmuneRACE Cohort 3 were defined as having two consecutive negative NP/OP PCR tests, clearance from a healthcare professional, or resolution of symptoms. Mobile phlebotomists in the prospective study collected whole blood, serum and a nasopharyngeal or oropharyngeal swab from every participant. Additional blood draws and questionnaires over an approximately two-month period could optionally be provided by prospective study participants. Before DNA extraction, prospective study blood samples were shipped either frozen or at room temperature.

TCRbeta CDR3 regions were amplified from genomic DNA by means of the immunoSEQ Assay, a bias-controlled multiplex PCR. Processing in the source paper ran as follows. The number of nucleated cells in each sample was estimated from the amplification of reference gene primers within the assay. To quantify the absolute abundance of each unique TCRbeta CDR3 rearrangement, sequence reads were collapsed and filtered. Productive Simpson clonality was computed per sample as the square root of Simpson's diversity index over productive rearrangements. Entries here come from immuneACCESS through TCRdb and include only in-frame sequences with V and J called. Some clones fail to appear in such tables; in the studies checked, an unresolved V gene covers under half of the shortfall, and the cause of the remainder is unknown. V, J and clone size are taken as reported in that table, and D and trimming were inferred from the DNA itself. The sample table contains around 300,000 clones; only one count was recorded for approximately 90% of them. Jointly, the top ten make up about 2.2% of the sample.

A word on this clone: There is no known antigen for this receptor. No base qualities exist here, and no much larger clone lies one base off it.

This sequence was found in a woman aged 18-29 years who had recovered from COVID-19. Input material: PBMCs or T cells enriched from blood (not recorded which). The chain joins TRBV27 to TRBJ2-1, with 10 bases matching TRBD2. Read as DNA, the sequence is TGTGCCAGCAGTTATACTAGCGGGGCCGTTGAGCAGTTCTTC. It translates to CASSYTSGAVEQFF.